Below, 22 T cell receptor beta chains from the same sample are listed, as sequenced in a study of T-cell reconstitution after alpha-beta-depleted transplantation in children. The authors prepared the TCRbeta library with unique molecular identifiers. TCRdb itself ran the PCR reads through MiXCR, one entry per CDR3 protein. The table lists roughly 790,000 distinct CDR3 sequences, 16% of them singletons. Specimen: PBMCs, mostly from graft donor cells, collected 360 days after TCRalphabeta/CD19-depleted stem cell transplant. Receptor source: a male patient younger than 18 who had a stem cell transplant for acute lymphoblastic leukemia, so the T cells may come from the graft donor.

There are many counts of this clonotype. At one boundary the junction diverges from the germline segment, which might be a read error. The chain carries TRBV5-1 and TRBJ2-7, with 8 nucleotides matching TRBD1. CDR1 is SGHRS, CDR2 YFSETQ, per germline. CDR3 length: 15 residues. DNA of the CDR3: TGTGCCAGCAGCTTAGGACAGGGCTCGTCCTACGAGCAGTACTTC. Translated: CASSLGQGSSYEQYF. The full variable domain, its missing parts supplied by reference TRBV5-1 and TRBJ2-7, is KAGVTQTPRYLIKTRGQQVTLSCSPISGHRSVSWYQQTPGQGLQFLFEYFSETQRNKGNFPGRFSGRQFSNSRSEMNVSTLELGDSALYLCASSLGQGSSYEQYFGPGTRLTVT.

The chain carries TRBV4-1 and TRBJ2-5, with TRBD1 matching over 7 bases. CDR3 length equals 15 residues. V dropped 1 base and J dropped 3; count of bases not matched to a gene: 5. Germline assignment: CDR1 MGHRA and CDR2 YSYEKL. The CDR3 spells CASSQGQGLKETQYF. The CDR3 DNA follows: TGCGCCAGCAGCCAAGGACAGGGTTTGAAAGAGACCCAGTACTTC.

The J gene is TRBJ2-1, the V gene TRBV6-5, with 8 positions matching TRBD2. CDR3 length: 16 residues. Unmatched junction bases numbered 8, after V lost 0 bases and J lost 7 bases. Germline values: CDR1 MNHEY, CDR2 SVGAGI. The chain's CDR3 is CASSYSVLAVLNEQFF. The DNA of the CDR3 is TGTGCCAGCAGTTACTCGGTACTAGCGGTACTTAATGAGCAGTTCTTC.

This clonotype appeared many times. J is TRBJ1-1 and V is TRBV5-1, with unresolved D. Per germline, CDR1 SGHRS and CDR2 YFSETQ. The CDR3 runs 13 residues. V dropped 3 bases and J dropped 0 bases, with 6 bases sitting between them. The CDR3 spells CASSSALNTEAFF. CDR3 nucleotides: TGCGCCAGCAGCTCGGCCCTGAACACTGAAGCTTTCTTT.

This clonotype was counted only a few times. CDR3 nucleotide sequence: TGTGCCAGCAGCTCTGACAGGCGAGCAACTAATGAAAAACTGTTTTTT. Translating gives CASSSDRRATNEKLFF. The rearrangement joins TRBV7-2 to TRBJ1-4; possible D gene TRBD1, 6 bases. The ends were cut back, 4 bases at V and 0 bases at J, with 12 bases in the middle. Per the germline V gene, CDR1 is SGHTA and CDR2 is FQGNSA. The CDR3 runs 16 residues.

The table lists this clonotype with many counts. This chain links TRBV11-2 with TRBJ2-1; D call uncertain. This CDR3 contains 11 residues. The germline V and J ends were trimmed by 5 bases and 5 bases, with 4 bases remaining between them. CDR1 and CDR2 from the germline V gene are SGHAT and FQNNGV. CDR3 sequence (DNA): TGTGCCAGCAGCCATCACAATGAGCAGTTCTTC. Translated, it gives CASSHHNEQFF.

This clonotype has a count of ten or more. V and J are TRBV20-1 and TRBJ2-1, with a weak D call TRBD2 (5 bases). There are 13 residues in the CDR3. Germline V gene sequence: CDR1 DFQATT, CDR2 SNEGSKA (reference sequence). The V gene lost 0 bases and the J gene lost 7 bases, with 10 bases spanning the gap. The CDR3 sequence is CSARDARRNEQFF. CDR3 DNA: TGCAGTGCTAGAGACGCACGGAGGAATGAGCAGTTCTTC.

This clonotype was picked up many times. The J gene is TRBJ2-5, the V gene TRBV5-1, with D perhaps matching TRBD1 (5 bases). The CDR3 covers 14 residues. Germline V lookup: CDR1 SGHRS, CDR2 YFSETQ. V lost 0 bases and J lost 3, with 9 bases in between. CDR3 sequence: CASSLDLGEETQYF. The CDR3 region has the DNA TGCGCCAGCAGCTTGGATCTAGGGGAAGAGACCCAGTACTTC. The full variable domain, in which reference TRBV5-1 and TRBJ2-5 provide the parts outside the CDR3, is KAGVTQTPRYLIKTRGQQVTLSCSPISGHRSVSWYQQTPGQGLQFLFEYFSETQRNKGNFPGRFSGRQFSNSRSEMNVSTLELGDSALYLCASSLDLGEETQYFGPGTRLLVL.

This sequence joins TRBV7-3 and TRBJ2-5; 8 bases map to TRBD2. The trim removed 1 base at V and 9 bases at J, leaving 4 bases unmatched. Germline V gene lookup returns CDR1 SGHTA and CDR2 FQGTGA. This CDR3 is 13 amino acids long. The CDR3, as DNA: TGTGCCAGCAGCTTAAGGCGGGAGGCGGCCCAGTACTTC. It is translated as CASSLRREAAQYF.

This clonotype came up a few times. CDR3 protein: CASSQETGDHGEQFF. CDR3 coding DNA: TGCGCCAGCAGCCAAGAGACAGGGGATCATGGTGAGCAGTTCTTC. The V and J genes are TRBV4-1 and TRBJ2-1, with TRBD1 identical over 8 bases. The length of the CDR3 is 15 residues. V lost 0 bases, J lost 9 bases, and 7 bases stayed unmatched. Germline assignment: CDR1 MGHRA and CDR2 YSYEKL.

This clonotype was seen only a few times. V is TRBV27 and J is TRBJ1-5, with a possible D match to TRBD1 (5 bases). Germline CDR1 is MNHEY and CDR2 is SMNVEV (reference sequence). The V end lost 6 bases, the J end lost 7 bases, and 16 bases lay between the germline ends. The CDR3 consists of 14 residues. Here the CDR3 reads CASRQGVYGQPQHF. CDR3 nucleotides: TGTGCCAGCAGGCAGGGCGTTTATGGCCAGCCCCAGCATTTT.

This clonotype was recorded only once. The rearrangement uses TRBV12-3 or TRBV12-4 and TRBJ1-5; 7 bases are a match to TRBD1. The CDR3 spans 18 residues. The junction had 18 bases not matched to a gene; V was cut back by 5 bases and J by 5 bases. This CDR3 reads CASSPHPTGWVGDQPQHF. The CDR3 DNA reads as TGTGCCAGCAGTCCCCATCCGACAGGGTGGGTGGGAGATCAGCCCCAGCATTTT.

This clonotype was picked up a small number of times. V is TRBV7-8 and J is TRBJ2-7; D unclear. This CDR3 has 16 residues. Trimming took off 2 bases at V and 0 bases at J, with 14 bases between the two ends. Germline V gene lookup returns CDR1 SGHVS and CDR2 FQNEAQ. The CDR3 DNA reads TGTGCCAGCAGCTTATTGCGGACGATAAGCTCCTACGAGCAGTACTTC. Translated: CASSLLRTISSYEQYF.

The chain joins TRBV20-1 to TRBJ1-5; D remains ambiguous. V was clipped by 5 bases and J by 4 bases, with 18 bases between them. Germline CDR1 and CDR2: DFQATT and SNEGSKA (reference sequence). This CDR3 comprises 15 residues. The CDR3 protein is CSADTDGNENQPQHF. CDR3 coding DNA: TGCAGTGCTGACACGGACGGCAACGAGAATCAGCCCCAGCATTTT.

This clonotype appeared a few times. This rearrangement joins TRBV6-5 to TRBJ2-1; 8 bases agree with TRBD1. Germline CDR1 and CDR2: MNHEY and SVGAGI. The CDR3 spans 14 residues. Germline trimming cut 5 bases from V and 7 bases from J; bases unmatched to any gene: 7. This chain's CDR3 is CASSTDRGTNEQFF. The CDR3 nucleotides read TGTGCCAGCAGTACCGACAGGGGAACAAATGAGCAGTTCTTC.

This clonotype was observed a handful of times. This chain connects TRBV20-1 to TRBJ1-1; D ambiguous. Trimming took off 3 bases at V and 1 base at J, with 9 bases between the two ends. The CDR3 spans 13 residues. Germline CDR1 is DFQATT and CDR2 is SNEGSKA (reference sequence). The CDR3 sequence: CSARPQPNTEAFF. In DNA form, the CDR3 reads TGCAGTGCTAGGCCACAGCCGAACACTGAAGCTTTCTTT.

This rearrangement joins TRBV7-9 to TRBJ2-3; D perhaps matches TRBD1 (6 bases). The CDR3 has 15 amino acids. Germline CDR1 reads SEHNR; CDR2 reads FQNEAQ (reference sequence). The V end lost 0 bases, the J end lost 4 bases, and 11 bases lay between the germline ends. CDR3 sequence (DNA): TGTGCCAGCAGCTTAGCGGGGGCCTGGGCAGATACGCAGTATTTT. It specifies CASSLAGAWADTQYF.

The chain recombines TRBV5-1 with TRBJ1-3; D ambiguous. Germline lookup yields CDR1 SGHRS and CDR2 YFSETQ. The CDR3 totals 14 residues. Trimming left V 4 bases short and J 0 bases short, with 8 bases between. The CDR3 loop is CASSNDISGNTIYF. As DNA, the CDR3 is TGCGCCAGCAGCAACGACATCTCTGGAAACACCATATATTTT.

This clonotype occurred a few times. The rearrangement joins TRBV6-1 to TRBJ2-1, with 9 bases fitting TRBD2. With 6 bases clipped from V and 8 bases from J, the junction kept 11 bases outside the gene matches. From germline, CDR1 is MNHNS and CDR2 SASEGT. This CDR3 contains 15 residues. The CDR3 DNA reads TGTGCCAGCAGCCCAGGCGGTAGCGGGAGCTATGAGCAGTTCTTC. Its protein is CASSPGGSGSYEQFF.

This clonotype was detected a few times. The chain combines TRBV10-3 with TRBJ2-3; D remains unclear. The germline gives CDR1 ENHRY, CDR2 SYGVKD. CDR3 size: 15 residues. The germline V and J ends were trimmed by 5 bases and 4 bases, with 16 bases remaining between them. CDR3 sequence: CAISLSGIRPDTQYF. CDR3 in DNA: TGTGCCATCAGTCTCTCTGGGATTCGACCAGATACGCAGTATTTT.

V is TRBV4-1 and J is TRBJ2-7; 11 bases agree with TRBD2. V was pared by 5 bases and J by 5 bases, with 8 bases of the junction left unmatched. CDR1 MGHRA and CDR2 YSYEKL come from the germline V gene. The CDR3 totals 15 residues. CDR3 amino acids: CASSYPGTSGNEQYF. Written as DNA, the CDR3 is TGCGCCAGCAGCTATCCCGGGACTAGCGGTAACGAGCAGTACTTC.

Concerning this clonotype: A read error may produce the germline difference seen at one junction end. The genes are TRBV3-1 and TRBJ2-1, with 7 bases matching TRBD2. The CDR3 is 12 amino acids. Germline V gene lookup returns CDR1 LGHDT and CDR2 YNNKEL (reference sequence). Written as DNA, the CDR3 is TGTGCCAGCAGCCAAGGAACCTTGAGACTAGCCTTC. It is translated as CASSQGTLRLAF.